One sample yielded the 11 T cell receptor beta chains listed below, sequenced in a study of cytomegalovirus exposure and HLA in healthy donors. The study ran its PCR with 60 Vbeta and 13 Jbeta primers. The data were produced by immunoSEQ multiplex PCR, yet TCRdb's version contains in-frame clones alone and is incomplete. The profile covers approximately 290,000 clones, with approximately 80% appearing a single time and 0.3% to 0.35% taken by the ten largest. Specimen: PBMCs. The receptors originated from a girl aged 2-15 years in good health and CMV-seronegative.

The chain couples TRBV6-5 to TRBJ1-2, with 10 bases identical to TRBD1. Germline V gene lookup returns CDR1 MNHEY and CDR2 SVGAGI. The CDR3 totals 15 residues. V trimming: 0 bases; J trimming: 6 bases; junction bases outside the gene matches: 4. The CDR3 loop is CASSYSRTGGNGYTF. The CDR3 bases are TGTGCCAGCAGTTACTCGAGGACAGGGGGTAATGGCTACACCTTC.

The chain employs TRBV30 and TRBJ2-1; 10 bases are a match to TRBD2. CDR1 GTSNPN and CDR2 SVGIG come from the germline V gene (reference sequence). After removal of 8 bases from V and 0 bases from J, the junction contained 13 bases not matched to a gene. This CDR3 contains 17 residues. CDR3 DNA: TGTGCCCACAACCTAGCGGGAGATTCGGGCTCCTACAATGAGCAGTTCTTC. Translation gives CAHNLAGDSGSYNEQFF. Based on the CDR3 plus reference TRBV30 and TRBJ2-1, the full variable domain is SQTIHQWPATLVQPVGSPLSLECTVEGTSNPNLYWYRQAAGRGLQLLFYSVGIGQISSEVPQNLSASRPQDRQFILSSKKLLLSDSGFYLCAHNLAGDSGSYNEQFFGPGTRLTVL.

The chain is built from TRBV19 and TRBJ2-2; no definite D call. V was cut by 5 bases and J by 5 bases, with 6 bases left in between. Germline CDR1 reads LNHDA; CDR2 reads SQIVND (reference sequence). CDR3 length equals 12 residues. CDR3 protein: CASSYGTGELFF. The CDR3 DNA follows: TGTGCCAGTAGTTACGGTACCGGGGAGCTGTTTTTT.

The genes are TRBV5-1 and TRBJ2-5, with D possibly TRBD2 on 7 matching bases. This CDR3 spans 19 amino acids. The germline V and J ends were trimmed by 1 base and 5 bases, with 27 bases remaining between them. Germline CDR1 SGHRS, CDR2 YFSETQ. The CDR3 spells CASSLLAPGEGGLQETQYF. The CDR3 DNA sequence: TGCGCCAGCAGCTTGCTTGCCCCAGGGGAGGGAGGCCTCCAGGAGACCCAGTACTTC.

The chain combines TRBV28 with TRBJ2-1; D is ambiguous. The CDR3 sequence is 17 residues long. Germline CDR1 is MDHEN and CDR2 is SYDVKM. V lost 5 bases and J 4 bases, leaving 21 bases between the germline ends. The CDR3 region has the DNA TGTGCCAGCAGTCACCCTTTTGAGCGCCTACCTTACAATGAGCAGTTCTTC. This translates into CASSHPFERLPYNEQFF.

The V and J genes are TRBV19 and TRBJ2-3, with 11 nucleotides matching TRBD2. The CDR3 totals 16 residues. V lost 6 bases to trimming and J lost 4 bases; unmatched junction nucleotides: 9. Germline CDR1 LNHDA, CDR2 SQIVND (reference sequence). CDR3 bases: TGTGCCAGTAGCCCACTAGCGGGAGAGAGTTCAGATACGCAGTATTTT. Translating it yields CASSPLAGESSDTQYF.

This clone was seen only once. The chain employs TRBV9 and TRBJ1-1, with D possibly TRBD1 on 5 matching bases. Per germline, CDR1 SGDLS and CDR2 YYNGEE. Trimming removed 0 bases at V and 1 base at J, with 19 bases between. This CDR3 is built from 18 residues. In DNA form, the CDR3 reads TGTGCCAGCAGCGTAGAATGCAGGGATAGACGCGGGAACACTGAAGCTTTCTTT. It specifies CASSVECRDRRGNTEAFF.

The chain recombines TRBV12-5 with TRBJ2-1, with D perhaps TRBD2 (5 bases). The CDR3 sequence is 12 residues long. The germline V gene has CDR1 LGHNT and CDR2 FRNRAP. Deletions cut 8 bases from V and 7 bases from J, with 12 bases between. In nucleotides, the CDR3 is TGTGCTAGTTACCGGGATGGGAATGAGCAGTTCTTC. It yields the protein CASYRDGNEQFF.

This clone has only a few counts. The chain uses TRBV19 and TRBJ2-1, with 7 bases that match TRBD2. Germline V CDR1 and CDR2: LNHDA, SQIVND (reference sequence). CDR3 size: 14 residues. J was trimmed by 4 bases and V by 10 bases; bases with no gene match: 10. The CDR3 region is CATPTSLSYNEQFF. For the CDR3, the DNA is TGTGCCACACCGACTAGCCTGTCTTACAATGAGCAGTTCTTC.

The J gene is TRBJ2-3, the V gene TRBV11-2, with unresolved D. Germline assignment: CDR1 SGHAT and CDR2 FQNNGV. The ends were cut back, 0 bases at V and 2 bases at J, with 18 bases in the middle. The length of the CDR3 is 18 residues. The CDR3 bases are TGTGCCAGCAGCTTAGATCCGGAGTTCCCGCGGCACACAGATACGCAGTATTTT. Its protein product is CASSLDPEFPRHTDTQYF.

The CDR3 is CASSLQSFSTDTQYF. The CDR3 bases are TGTGCCAGCAGCTTACAGTCCTTTAGCACAGATACGCAGTATTTT. The V call is TRBV7-8, the J call TRBJ2-3; D is unclear. V was cut by 2 bases and J by 0 bases, with 9 bases left in between. This CDR3 is built from 15 residues. Germline lookup yields CDR1 SGHVS and CDR2 FQNEAQ.